This TCR beta chain originates from a study of T-cell memory formation after mild COVID-19. General study findings and limits: Researchers report contracting CD4+ clones mostly in CM and EM, with CD8+ clones in EMRA.

This clonotype was picked up one time. The antigen remains unidentified. The V and J ends lost 2 bases and 2 bases respectively, with 4 bases between them. Germline V gene lookup returns CDR1 LNHNV and CDR2 YYDKDF (reference sequence). CDR3 length: 13 amino acids. TCRdb reprocessed the 5' RACE reads with MiXCR, giving one entry per CDR3 protein. The table has over 500,000 distinct CDR3 sequences, roughly 17% seen once; the top ten hold less than 10%. Source material: PBMCs or a T cell subset sorted from them (not recorded which). The sequence was collected from an adult woman who had mild COVID-19 (a few samples of this study predate the infection). Cell type and time point are not known. The rearrangement uses TRBV15 and TRBJ1-5; no clear D. The CDR3: CATSRLRNQPQHF. The CDR3, as DNA: TGTGCCACCAGCAGATTGCGCAATCAGCCCCAGCATTTT.